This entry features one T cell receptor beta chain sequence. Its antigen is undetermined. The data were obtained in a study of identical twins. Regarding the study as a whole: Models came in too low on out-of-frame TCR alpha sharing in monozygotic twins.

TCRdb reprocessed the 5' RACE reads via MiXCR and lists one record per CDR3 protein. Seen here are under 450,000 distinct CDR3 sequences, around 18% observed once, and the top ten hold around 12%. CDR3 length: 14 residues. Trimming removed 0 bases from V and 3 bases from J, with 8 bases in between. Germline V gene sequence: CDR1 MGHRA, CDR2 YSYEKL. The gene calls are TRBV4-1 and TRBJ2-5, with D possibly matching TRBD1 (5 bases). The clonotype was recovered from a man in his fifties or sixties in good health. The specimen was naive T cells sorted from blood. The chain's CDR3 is CASSQDGREETQYF. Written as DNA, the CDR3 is TGCGCCAGCAGCCAAGACGGCAGGGAAGAGACCCAGTACTTC.